One sample yielded the 2 T cell receptor beta chains listed below, sequenced in a study of T cells in women clearing cervical HPV infection. Some clones are missing from TCRdb's copy, which holds only in-frame ones; the method was immunoSEQ multiplex PCR. The table for this sample gives some 40,000 clones. What was sequenced was blood buffy coat. Receptor source: a woman aged 18 to 75 with a cervical HPV16 infection that either progressed to CIN3+ or cleared (not recorded which).

About this clone itself: The observed sequence ends 3 residues before the CDR3 terminus, with the missing tail filled in from the germline J gene. This sequence joins TRBV7-3 and TRBJ2-3; the D is unclear. The germline V and J ends were trimmed by 1 base and 5 bases, with 7 bases remaining between them. The germline CDR1 and CDR2 sequences are SGHTA and FQGTGA. This CDR3 has 13 amino acids. The CDR3 bases that were read are TGTGCCAGCAGCTTAAAGGTCGAAGATACG. Protein sequence: CASSLKVEDT. The full CDR3 is CASSLKVEDTQYF.

As concerns this clone: The read terminates 3 residues before the CDR3 end, so the remaining end is supplied by the germline J gene. The genes are TRBV6-2 or TRBV6-3 and TRBJ2-2; 9 bases are shared with TRBD1. From germline, CDR1 is MNHEY and CDR2 SVGEGT. The V and J ends lost 8 bases and 4 bases, in that order; junction bases with no gene match: 8. The CDR3 has 15 amino acids. CDR3 bases read: TGTGCCAGCGCACCGGGACAGGGTGCCACCGGGGAG. Residues: CASAPGQGATGE. The full CDR3 protein reads CASAPGQGATGELFF.